The TCR beta chain described here comes from a study of response to subunit inactivated influenza vaccine. The V and J ends lost 1 base and 4 bases, in that order; junction bases with no gene match: 6. The germline V gene encodes CDR1 MDHEN and CDR2 SYDVKM. This CDR3 has 16 amino acids. General study results and limits: Each seasonal influenza vaccination recruits few new T cells, the authors suggested.

This clonotype was seen only a few times. No antigen is known for it. TCRdb reanalysed the RT-PCR reads using MiXCR and keeps one entry per CDR3 protein. The table includes approximately 700,000 distinct CDR3 sequences, more than 11% detected once. Sequences were derived from PBMCs from blood, sampled 14 to 15 days before vaccination. V and J are TRBV28 and TRBJ2-1, with 8 nucleotides matching TRBD2. This TCR came from a man aged 50-60 years who received an inactivated influenza vaccine. The CDR3: CASSLYFTSGYNEQFF. The DNA of the CDR3 is TGTGCCAGCAGTTTATACTTTACTAGCGGATACAATGAGCAGTTCTTC.